This T cell receptor beta chain was retrieved from a study of blood T cell repertoires in COVID-19. Study background: From T cells, B-cell-depleted T cells, or PBMCs came the material, which was cDNA or gDNA.

In the authors' methods: Reference gene primer amplification gave estimated nucleated cell counts. TCRdb keeps only in-frame clones here, not all; method: immunoSEQ multiplex PCR. For V, J and clone size, that table is used; D and trimming come from the DNA. The sample consists of roughly 180,000 clones, more than 75% of them appearing once. Looked up from germline, CDR1 is LGHDT and CDR2 is YNNKEL (reference sequence). V dropped 7 bases and J dropped 10 bases, with 17 bases sitting between them. The CDR3 loop spans 14 amino acids. The sample taken for sequencing was peripheral blood. The rearrangement uses TRBV3-1 (or the pseudogene TRBV3-2) and TRBJ1-6, with D tentatively TRBD1 (5 bases). The TCR comes from a woman between 45 and 65 years old with active or convalescent COVID-19. The CDR3 coding sequence is TGTGCCAGCAAGAACAGGCCCAAAGGCTCACCCCTCCACTTT. Amino acids: CASKNRPKGSPLHF.